This TCR beta chain is drawn from a study of PD-1 blockade in classical Hodgkin lymphoma. General study points: Individuals initiating nivolumab under 1 year after ASCT were excluded. CD4+ TCR diversity, unlike CD8+, rose significantly by C4D1.

Trimming cost V 3 bases and J 4 bases; bases outside gene matches: 7. Per the germline V gene, CDR1 is SGHKS and CDR2 is YYEKEE (reference sequence). This CDR3 spans 15 amino acids. Stated time point: cycle 4 day 1 (C4D1), after 6 weeks of nivolumab. Every single patient, without exception, relapsed after autologous stem cell transplantation, and brentuximab vedotin exposure varied. By magnetic negative selection, CD4+ T cells were purified from thawed PBMCs. Relapsed/refractory classical Hodgkin lymphoma patients had complete, partial or progressive responses. Assay: immunoSEQ multiplex PCR; the TCRdb copy retains only in-frame clones and omits some. The sample yields 25,000 to 35,000 clones, roughly 80% seen once. Remarks on this clone: Its antigen is still unknown.

The input for sequencing was CD4+ T cells from blood, taken before the fourth cycle of nivolumab. This sequence was found in a human donor with classical Hodgkin lymphoma. The rearrangement joins TRBV5-5 to TRBJ2-1, with 7 bases matching TRBD1. CDR3 sequence (DNA): TGTGCCAGCAGCTCAGACAGGGTTGGGTACAATGAGCAGTTCTTC. Amino acid sequence: CASSSDRVGYNEQFF.